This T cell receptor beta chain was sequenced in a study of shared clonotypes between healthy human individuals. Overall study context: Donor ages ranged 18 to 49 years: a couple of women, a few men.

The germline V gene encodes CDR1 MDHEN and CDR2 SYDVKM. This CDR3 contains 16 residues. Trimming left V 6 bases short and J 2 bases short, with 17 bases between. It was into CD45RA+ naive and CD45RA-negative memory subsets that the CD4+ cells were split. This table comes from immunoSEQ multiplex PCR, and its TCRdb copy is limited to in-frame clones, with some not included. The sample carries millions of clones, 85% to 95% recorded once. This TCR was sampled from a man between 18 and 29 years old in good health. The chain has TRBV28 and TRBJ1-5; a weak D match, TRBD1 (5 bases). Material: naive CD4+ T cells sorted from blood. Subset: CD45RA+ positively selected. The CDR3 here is CASSRGGGVGNQPQHF. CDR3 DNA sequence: TGTGCCAGCAGCCGTGGCGGGGGAGTGGGCAATCAGCCCCAGCATTTT.